Sequencing of this T cell receptor (beta chain) was carried out in a study of cytomegalovirus exposure and HLA in healthy donors. Study as a whole: The early release's HLA-typed donors yielded tens of millions of unique TCRs. Study outcomes and limitations: Most TCR sequences showed up rarely, but some public TCRs showed up in many donors.

13 Jbeta primers and 60 Vbeta primers were used for the PCR. In the authors' methods: Later, 80 million or so unique TCR beta chains were counted in an analysis, and about 10 million of them were shared. Profiling relied on immunoSEQ multiplex PCR, and the TCRdb table lists in-frame clones only, not all of them. V, J and clone size are those of that table, while D and trimming were read from the DNA. The table has approximately 83,000 clones, around 82% seen once. The donors gave bone marrow, and they were healthy. With respect to this clone: Its specificity is unknown.

Germline loops: CDR1 MDHEN, CDR2 SYDVKM. The CDR3 runs to 12 residues. V was cut by 10 bases and J by 4 bases, with 13 bases left in between. The source material was PBMCs. This TCR came from a man between 18 and 29 years old in good health and CMV-seronegative. The chain links TRBV28 to TRBJ1-2; possibly TRBD1 for D (6 bases). The DNA of the CDR3 is TGTGCCACCGCCTCAGGGGCCTATGGCTACACCTTC. Its translation is CATASGAYGYTF.